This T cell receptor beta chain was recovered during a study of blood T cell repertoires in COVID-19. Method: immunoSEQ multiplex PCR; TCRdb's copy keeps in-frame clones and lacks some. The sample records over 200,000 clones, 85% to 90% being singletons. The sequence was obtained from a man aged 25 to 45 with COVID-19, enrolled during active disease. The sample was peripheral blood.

The CDR3, as DNA: TGTGCCAGCCAGGGATCTGGAAACACCATATATTTT. Translation: CASQGSGNTIYF. This chain uses TRBV6-6 with TRBJ1-3, with a weak D call TRBD1 (5 bases). The V gene lost 8 bases and the J gene lost 1 base, with 6 bases spanning the gap. This CDR3 is 12 amino acids long. The germline gives CDR1 MNHNY, CDR2 SVGAGI (reference sequence).